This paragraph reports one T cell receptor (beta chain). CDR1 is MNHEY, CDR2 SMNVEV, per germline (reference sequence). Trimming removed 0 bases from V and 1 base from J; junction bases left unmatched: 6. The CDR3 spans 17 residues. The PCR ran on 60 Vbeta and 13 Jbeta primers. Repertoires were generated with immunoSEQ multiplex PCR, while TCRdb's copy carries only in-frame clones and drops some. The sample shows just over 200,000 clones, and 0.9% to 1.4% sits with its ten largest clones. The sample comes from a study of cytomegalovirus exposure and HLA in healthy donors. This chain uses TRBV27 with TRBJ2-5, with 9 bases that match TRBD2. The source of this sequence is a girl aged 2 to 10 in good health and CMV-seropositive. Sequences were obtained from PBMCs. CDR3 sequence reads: CASSLSRSGRPQETQYF. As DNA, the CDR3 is TGTGCCAGCAGTTTATCGAGGAGCGGGAGGCCCCAAGAGACCCAGTACTTC.